These 9 T cell receptor beta chains were all obtained from the same sample, sequenced in a study of cytomegalovirus exposure and HLA in healthy donors. Produced via immunoSEQ multiplex PCR; TCRdb's table is partial and in-frame only. The table records roughly 70,000 clones, roughly 96% of them present only once. The specimen sequenced was PBMCs. These receptors all stem from a man aged 18 to 29 in good health and CMV-seronegative.

The chain employs TRBV28 and TRBJ1-3; TRBD1 is a possible D gene (5 bases). CDR3 size: 14 residues. The V gene lost 5 bases and the J gene lost 9 bases, with 17 bases spanning the gap. Germline CDR1 is MDHEN and CDR2 is SYDVKM. In nucleotides, the CDR3 is TGTGCCAGCAGTCCATCCGCCCAGGGATCCACCATATATTTT. As protein: CASSPSAQGSTIYF. Full variable domain (rest looked up from reference TRBV28 and TRBJ1-3): DVKVTQSSRYLVKRTGEKVFLECVQDMDHENMFWYRQDPGLGLRLIYFSYDVKMKEKGDIPEGYSVSREKKERFSLILESASTNQTSMYLCASSPSAQGSTIYFGEGSWLTVV.

The genes are TRBV28 and TRBJ1-1; 9 nucleotides agree with TRBD1. Germline CDR1 MDHEN, CDR2 SYDVKM. This CDR3 has 16 amino acids. V was clipped by 6 bases and J by 3 bases; unmatched bases: 11. DNA for the CDR3: TGTGCCAGCAGCCCTCTTACAGGGGGCTTGCACACTGAAGCTTTCTTT. Protein product: CASSPLTGGLHTEAFF. The entire variable domain, with the rest obtained from reference TRBV28 and TRBJ1-1, is as follows: DVKVTQSSRYLVKRTGEKVFLECVQDMDHENMFWYRQDPGLGLRLIYFSYDVKMKEKGDIPEGYSVSREKKERFSLILESASTNQTSMYLCASSPLTGGLHTEAFFGQGTRLTVV.

The gene calls are TRBV11-2 and TRBJ2-1, with 13 bases that match TRBD2. With 5 bases clipped from V and 9 bases from J, the junction kept 7 bases outside the gene matches. The CDR3 length is 15 residues. Germline loops: CDR1 SGHAT, CDR2 FQNNGV. CDR3 residues: CASSPGLAGMGEQFF. The CDR3 DNA follows: TGTGCCAGCAGCCCGGGACTAGCGGGAATGGGTGAGCAGTTCTTC.

J is TRBJ1-6 and V is TRBV27; no firm D call. Trimming removed 3 bases from V and 8 bases from J, with 11 bases in between. This CDR3 is built from 14 residues. Germline V lookup: CDR1 MNHEY, CDR2 SMNVEV (reference sequence). The CDR3 spells CASSFALVDSPLHF. CDR3 nucleotides: TGTGCCAGCAGTTTTGCGCTTGTCGATTCACCCCTCCACTTT.

This rearrangement joins TRBV2 to TRBJ2-1, with 11 bases fitting TRBD2. In germline, CDR1 is SNHLY, CDR2 FYNNEI. The CDR3 is made up of 17 amino acids. Unmatched junction bases numbered 5, after V lost 0 bases and J lost 4 bases. CDR3 DNA sequence: TGTGCCAGCAGTGAAGCGCGGGCTAGCGGGAGGTACAATGAGCAGTTCTTC. Its translation is CASSEARASGRYNEQFF.

This clone was detected only a few times. This chain uses TRBV27 with TRBJ2-1; no reliable D call. Trimming removed 5 bases at V and 0 bases at J, with 8 bases between. The CDR3 is 14 amino acids. Germline CDR1 and CDR2: MNHEY and SMNVEV (reference sequence). The chain's CDR3 is CASSMTGSYNEQFF. The CDR3 region has the DNA TGTGCCAGCAGTATGACTGGCTCCTACAATGAGCAGTTCTTC.

CDR3 in amino acids: CASSSLTAGGTDTQYF. In DNA form, the CDR3 reads TGTGCCAGCAGCTCGCTTACAGCAGGCGGCACAGATACGCAGTATTTT. The chain carries TRBV7-9 and TRBJ2-3; D gene uncertain. Trimming removed 4 bases from V and 1 base from J, with 15 bases in between. The CDR3 is 16 amino acids. Germline assignment: CDR1 SEHNR and CDR2 FQNEAQ (reference sequence).

V is TRBV6-5 and J is TRBJ1-3; 7 bases agree with TRBD1. V dropped 5 bases and J dropped 0; count of bases not matched to a gene: 4. The germline gives CDR1 MNHEY, CDR2 SVGAGI. This CDR3 region has 15 residues. The CDR3 DNA follows: TGTGCCAGCAGTGCGACAGGGACCTCTGGAAACACCATATATTTT. Amino acids: CASSATGTSGNTIYF.

The chain carries TRBV6-1 and TRBJ2-3; a weak D match, TRBD2 (6 bases). Trimming took off 8 bases at V and 1 base at J, with 16 bases between the two ends. This CDR3 spans 15 amino acids. Germline V gives CDR1 MNHNS, CDR2 SASEGT. CDR3 nucleotides: TGTGCCAGCCTTGGAGGCGGGGTCGGCACAGATACGCAGTATTTT. Its protein product is CASLGGGVGTDTQYF.